This is a list of T cell receptor beta chains from one sample in a study of cytomegalovirus exposure and HLA in healthy donors. Repertoires were generated with immunoSEQ multiplex PCR, while TCRdb's copy carries only in-frame clones and drops some. This specimen shows 150,000 or so clones; the ten leading clones hold approximately 2%. The sample taken for sequencing was PBMCs. These receptors were obtained from a young woman in good health and CMV-seronegative. CDR3s include the opening cysteine and the closing phenylalanine or tryptophan. D genes are given only for firm matches.

TRBV18	TRBJ2-3	TRBD2	TGTGCCAGCTTAGCCGGACCATCGGCTAGCGGGAGAAGGGATACGCAGTATTTT	CASLAGPSASGRRDTQYF
TRBV5-6	TRBJ1-2	NA	TGTGCCAGCAGCTTGGTAGGGCGGGGTGTGAATGGCTACACCTTC	CASSLVGRGVNGYTF
TRBV11-3	TRBJ1-1	NA	TGTGCCAGCAGCCCGTTGGAGGTGGCTGAAGCTTTCTTT	CASSPLEVAEAFF
TRBV19	TRBJ2-1	TRBD2	TGTGCCACCGCGGGGGGGCTTTACAATGAGCAGTTCTTC	CATAGGLYNEQFF
TRBV7-9	TRBJ1-4	TRBD1	TGTGCCAGCAGCTTTGTCCCACCGAGGGGGCGTAATGAAAAACTGTTTTTT	CASSFVPPRGRNEKLFF
TRBV2	TRBJ1-2	NA	TGTGCCAGCAGTGAAGGGACTACAGGTGCGGGCTACACCTTC	CASSEGTTGAGYTF
TRBV4-3	TRBJ2-3	TRBD2	TGCGCCAGCAGCCCACAAGCTGCGGGAGCGGGTACTGATACGCAGTATTTT	CASSPQAAGAGTDTQYF
TRBV9	TRBJ1-5	NA	TGTGCCAGCAGTGAGGAGGGATGGAATCAGCCCCAGCATTTT	CASSEEGWNQPQHF
TRBV19	TRBJ1-2	NA	TGTGCCAGTAGTACGTGGACAGCTCCTGGCTACACCTTC	CASSTWTAPGYTF
TRBV5-1	TRBJ1-5	TRBD1	TGCGCCAGCAGCTTCGGGGACAGCCCCGAGGGTGACAATCAGCCCCAGCATTTT	CASSFGDSPEGDNQPQHF
TRBV7-3	TRBJ2-5	TRBD1	TGTGCCAGCAGCCAATCCGGGACAGGGGAGACCCAGTACTTC	CASSQSGTGETQYF
TRBV2	TRBJ2-2	TRBD2	TGTGCCAGCAGTGAATATGGGGGGGGCACCGGGGAGCTGTTTTTT	CASSEYGGGTGELFF
TRBV19	TRBJ1-1	NA	TGTGCCAGTAGTATAAGCGTCGGAAACGCTGAAGCTTTCTTT	CASSISVGNAEAFF
TRBV11-3	TRBJ2-1	TRBD2	TGTGCCAGCAGCCAGGCACTAGCGGAAGACAATGAGCAGTTCTTC	CASSQALAEDNEQFF
TRBV7-2	TRBJ1-2	NA	TGTGCCAGCAGCTCGACAGGATCCCAGAACTATGGCTACACCTTC	CASSSTGSQNYGYTF
TRBV7-3	TRBJ2-5	NA	TGTGCCAGCAGCTCAACCCCGGGAATTCAAGAGACCCAGTACTTC	CASSSTPGIQETQYF
TRBV2	TRBJ1-2	TRBD1	TGTGCCAGCAGTAAAGGGGGACAGGGAGGGGAAGGCTACACCTTC	CASSKGGQGGEGYTF
TRBV10-3	TRBJ1-1	TRBD1	TGTGCCATCAGTATGGACAGGGGGGCGGCTGAAGCTTTCTTT	CAISMDRGAAEAFF
TRBV7-7	TRBJ2-2	NA	TGTGCTAGCAGCCCTAAGCTGGCGACCGGGGGGGAGCTGTTTTTT	CASSPKLATGGELFF
TRBV10-3	TRBJ2-7	TRBD1	TGTGCCATCAGTGACCCGGGACAGGGGCTGTCCTACGAGCAGTACTTC	CAISDPGQGLSYEQYF
TRBV11-2	TRBJ2-4	NA	TGTGCCAGCGCTGGGCAGTCTCATAACATTCAGTACTTC	CASAGQSHNIQYF
TRBV29-1	TRBJ2-3	TRBD1	TGCAGCGTTGTGGGACAGACCACAGATACGCAGTATTTT	CSVVGQTTDTQYF
TRBV6-1	TRBJ1-4	NA	TGTGCCAGCAGTCGCCGGACATTTAATGAAAAACTGTTTTTT	CASSRRTFNEKLFF
TRBV29-1	TRBJ2-1	NA	TGCAGCGTTGAATTAGCGGTTAGGAGCGGGAATGAGCAGTTCTTC	CSVELAVRSGNEQFF
TRBV6-5	TRBJ1-1	NA	TGTGCCAGCATCGACAGGCTGGACACTGAAGCTTTCTTT	CASIDRLDTEAFF
TRBV29-1	TRBJ2-1	NA	TGCAGCGTTGTACTGATTGCTCTCGAGCAGTTCTTC	CSVVLIALEQFF
TRBV10-1	TRBJ2-2	NA	TGCGCCAGCAGCCAGAACACCGGGGAGCTGTTTTTT	CASSQNTGELFF
TRBV11-3	TRBJ1-1	NA	TGTGCCAGCAGCTTATCAGGGTGGTACACTGAAGCTTTCTTT	CASSLSGWYTEAFF
TRBV5-1	TRBJ1-6	NA	TGCGCCAGCAGCTTGGATTCAGGGAATAATTCACCCCTCCACTTT	CASSLDSGNNSPLHF
TRBV28	TRBJ2-3	NA	TGTGCCAGCAGTCTTAGTGCAGATACGCAGTATTTT	CASSLSADTQYF
TRBV5-6	TRBJ1-3	TRBD1	TGTGCCAGCAGCTTTCTAGGGGGCTCCGGAAACACCATATATTTT	CASSFLGGSGNTIYF
TRBV5-1	TRBJ1-2	TRBD1	TGCGCCAGCAGCTTGGATGCTATCGGACAGGGCTCCTATGGCTACACCTTC	CASSLDAIGQGSYGYTF
TRBV10-3	TRBJ2-5	TRBD2	TGTGCCATCGGGACTAGCGGCCAAGGAGAGACCCAGTACTTC	CAIGTSGQGETQYF
TRBV19	TRBJ1-2	TRBD1	TGTGCCAGTAACTCAGGGGGCTGGGACTATGGCTACACCTTC	CASNSGGWDYGYTF
TRBV6-1	TRBJ2-7	TRBD1	TGTGCCAGCAGGTTGGGGACAGGACCCTACGAGCAGTACTTC	CASRLGTGPYEQYF
TRBV4-3	TRBJ1-2	NA	TGCGCCAGCAGCCCCCTACTCGATACGGCGGAAGGCTACACCTTC	CASSPLLDTAEGYTF
TRBV10-3	TRBJ1-5	TRBD1	TGTGCCACCAGGAGACAGGGAGAACAGCCCCAGCATTTT	CATRRQGEQPQHF
TRBV7-3	TRBJ2-3	TRBD2	TGTGCCAGCAGCCAACTAGCGGGAGGCACAGATACGCAGTATTTT	CASSQLAGGTDTQYF